This T cell receptor beta chain was documented in a study of tumour-infiltrating T cells in Burkitt lymphoma. Study-wide context: Productive clonality predicted overall and progression-free survival.

The table came from immunoSEQ multiplex PCR; TCRdb's copy has only in-frame clones and leaves some out. This table holds nearly 5,500 clones, around 10% found once. Sequencing used tumor tissue. This sequence originates from a human donor with diffuse large B-cell lymphoma.

DNA of the CDR3: TGTGCCAGCAGCTTAGTTCAGTACAATGAGCAGTTCTTC. Its protein product is CASSLVQYNEQFF. The V call is TRBV13, the J call TRBJ2-1; no clear D. The germline CDR1 and CDR2 sequences are PRHDT and FYEKMQ (reference sequence). This CDR3 has 13 amino acids. V was pared by 1 base and J by 4 bases, with 5 bases between.